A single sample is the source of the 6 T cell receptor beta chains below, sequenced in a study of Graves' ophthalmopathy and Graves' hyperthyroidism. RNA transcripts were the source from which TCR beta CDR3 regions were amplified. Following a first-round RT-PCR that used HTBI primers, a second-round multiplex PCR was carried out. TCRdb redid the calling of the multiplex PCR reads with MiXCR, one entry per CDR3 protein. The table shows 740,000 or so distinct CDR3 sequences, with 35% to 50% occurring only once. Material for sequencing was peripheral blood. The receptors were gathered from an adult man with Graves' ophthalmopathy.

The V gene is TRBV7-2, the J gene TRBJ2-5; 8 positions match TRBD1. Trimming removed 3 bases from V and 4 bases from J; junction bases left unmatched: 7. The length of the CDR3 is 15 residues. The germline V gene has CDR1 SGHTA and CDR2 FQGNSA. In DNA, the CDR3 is TGTGCCAGCAGCTTCCTAGGACAGGGTCCAGAGACCCAGTACTTC. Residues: CASSFLGQGPETQYF.

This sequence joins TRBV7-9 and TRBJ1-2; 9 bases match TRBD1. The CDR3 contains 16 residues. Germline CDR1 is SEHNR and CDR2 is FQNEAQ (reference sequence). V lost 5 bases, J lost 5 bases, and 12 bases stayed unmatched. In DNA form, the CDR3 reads TGTGCCAGCAGCCAGTCAACAGGGGGCCCAGGGTATGGCTACACCTTC. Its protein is CASSQSTGGPGYGYTF.

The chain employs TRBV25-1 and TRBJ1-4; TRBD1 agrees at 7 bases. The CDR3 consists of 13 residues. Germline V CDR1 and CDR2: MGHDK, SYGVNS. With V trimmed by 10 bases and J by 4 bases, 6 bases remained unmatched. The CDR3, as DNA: TGTGCCACCGAGGGACAGAATAATGAAAAACTGTTTTTT. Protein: CATEGQNNEKLFF.

CDR3 sequence (DNA): TGTGCCAGCAGCTTGGCGGACAGGGCCTCCTACGAGCAGTACTTC. Its protein product is CASSLADRASYEQYF. The rearrangement joins TRBV7-9 to TRBJ2-7; 8 bases fit TRBD1. Germline values: CDR1 SEHNR, CDR2 FQNEAQ (reference sequence). The trim removed 3 bases at V and 0 bases at J, leaving 4 bases unmatched. The CDR3 length is 15 residues.

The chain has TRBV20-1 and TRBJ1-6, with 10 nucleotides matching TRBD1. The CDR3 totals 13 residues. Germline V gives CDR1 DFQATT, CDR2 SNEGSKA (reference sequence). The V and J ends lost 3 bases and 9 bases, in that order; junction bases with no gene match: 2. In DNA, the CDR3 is TGCAGTGCTAGGACAGGGGGCCGTTCACCCCTCCACTTT. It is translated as CSARTGGRSPLHF.

DNA of the CDR3: TGTGCCAGCAGCATAAAACAGGGGAACACTGAAGCTTTCTTT. It specifies CASSIKQGNTEAFF. This chain connects TRBV2 to TRBJ1-1, with D maybe TRBD1 (6 bases). CDR3 length: 14 amino acids. Trimming took 6 bases from V and 1 from J, leaving 12 bases between them. Germline CDR1 is SNHLY and CDR2 is FYNNEI.